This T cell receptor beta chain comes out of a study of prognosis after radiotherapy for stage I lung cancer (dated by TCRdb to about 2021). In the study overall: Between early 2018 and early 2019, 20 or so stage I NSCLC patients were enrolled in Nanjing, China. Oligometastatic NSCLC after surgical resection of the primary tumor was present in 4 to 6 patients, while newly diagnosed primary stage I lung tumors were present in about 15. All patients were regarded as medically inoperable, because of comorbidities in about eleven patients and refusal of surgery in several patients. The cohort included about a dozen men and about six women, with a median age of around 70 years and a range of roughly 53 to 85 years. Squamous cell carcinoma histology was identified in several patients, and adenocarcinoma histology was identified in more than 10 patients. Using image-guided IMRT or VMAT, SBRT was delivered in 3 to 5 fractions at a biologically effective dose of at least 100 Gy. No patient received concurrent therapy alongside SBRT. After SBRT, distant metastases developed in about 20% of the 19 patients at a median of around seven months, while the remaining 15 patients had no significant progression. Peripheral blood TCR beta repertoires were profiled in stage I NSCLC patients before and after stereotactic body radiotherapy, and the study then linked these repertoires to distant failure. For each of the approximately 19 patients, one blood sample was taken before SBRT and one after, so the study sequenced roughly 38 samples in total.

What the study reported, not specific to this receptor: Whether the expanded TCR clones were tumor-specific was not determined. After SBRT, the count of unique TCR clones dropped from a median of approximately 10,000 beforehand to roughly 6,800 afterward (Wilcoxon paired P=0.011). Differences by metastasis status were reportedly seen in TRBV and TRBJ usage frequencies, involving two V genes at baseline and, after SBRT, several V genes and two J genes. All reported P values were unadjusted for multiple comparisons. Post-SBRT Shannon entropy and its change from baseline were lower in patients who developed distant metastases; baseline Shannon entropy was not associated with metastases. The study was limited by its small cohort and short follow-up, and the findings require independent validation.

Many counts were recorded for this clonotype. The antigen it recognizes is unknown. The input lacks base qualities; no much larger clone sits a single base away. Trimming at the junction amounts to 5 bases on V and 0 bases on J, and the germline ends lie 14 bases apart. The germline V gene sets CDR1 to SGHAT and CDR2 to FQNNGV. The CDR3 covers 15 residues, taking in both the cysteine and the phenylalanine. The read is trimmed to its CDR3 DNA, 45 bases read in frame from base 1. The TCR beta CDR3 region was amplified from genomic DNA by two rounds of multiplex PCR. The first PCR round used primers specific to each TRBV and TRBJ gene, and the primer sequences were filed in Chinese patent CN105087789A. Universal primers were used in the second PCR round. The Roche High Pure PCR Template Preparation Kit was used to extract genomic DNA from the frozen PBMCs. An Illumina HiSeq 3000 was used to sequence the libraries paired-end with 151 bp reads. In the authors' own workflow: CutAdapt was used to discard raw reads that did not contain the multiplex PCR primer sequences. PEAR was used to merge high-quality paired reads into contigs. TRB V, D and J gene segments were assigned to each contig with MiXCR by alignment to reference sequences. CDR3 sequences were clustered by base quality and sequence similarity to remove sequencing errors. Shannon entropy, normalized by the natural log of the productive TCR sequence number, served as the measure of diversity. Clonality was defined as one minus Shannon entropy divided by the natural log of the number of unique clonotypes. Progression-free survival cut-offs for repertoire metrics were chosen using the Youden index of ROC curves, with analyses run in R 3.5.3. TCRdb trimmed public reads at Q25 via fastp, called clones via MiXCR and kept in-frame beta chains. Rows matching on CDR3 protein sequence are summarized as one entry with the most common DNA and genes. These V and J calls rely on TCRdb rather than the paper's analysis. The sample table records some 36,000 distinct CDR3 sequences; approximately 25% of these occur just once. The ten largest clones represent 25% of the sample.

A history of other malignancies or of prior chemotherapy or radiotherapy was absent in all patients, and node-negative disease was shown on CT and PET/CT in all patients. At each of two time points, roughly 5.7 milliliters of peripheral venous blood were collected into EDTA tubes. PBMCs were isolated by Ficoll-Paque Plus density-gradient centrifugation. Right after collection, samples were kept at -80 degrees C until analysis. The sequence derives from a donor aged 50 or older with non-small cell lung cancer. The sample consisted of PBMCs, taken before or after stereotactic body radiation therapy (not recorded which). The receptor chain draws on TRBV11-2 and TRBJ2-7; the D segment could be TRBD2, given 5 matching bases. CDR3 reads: CASSPGLVFSYEQYF. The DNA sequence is TGTGCCAGCAGCCCCGGACTGGTGTTCTCCTACGAGCAGTACTTC.